The T cell receptor beta chain described here comes from a study of memory CD4+ T cells and cytomegalovirus serostatus. Study-level results: Suggested: most of the CMV-linked TCR signature lies in CD4+ memory cells.

The germline CDR1 and CDR2 sequences are GTSNPN and SVGIG (reference sequence). CDR3 length: 14 amino acids. V was trimmed by 5 bases and J by 1 base, leaving 9 bases between them. With regard to this clone: No antigen is known for it.

The sort gate was single viable CD3+CD4+CD8-CD45RO+ cells for memory CD4+ T cells. The repertoire was sequenced with immunoSEQ multiplex PCR; TCRdb's copy has only in-frame clones and lacks some. This table has under 55,000 clones, around four fifths appearing once. This rearrangement joins TRBV30 to TRBJ2-6; D may be TRBD1 (5 bases). The specimen sequenced was memory CD4+ T cells from blood. The TCR sequence derives from an adult in good health and CMV-seropositive. CDR3 nucleotides: TGTGCCTGGGCCAAGGGGTCTGGGGCCAACGTCCTGACTTTC. It is translated as CAWAKGSGANVLTF.